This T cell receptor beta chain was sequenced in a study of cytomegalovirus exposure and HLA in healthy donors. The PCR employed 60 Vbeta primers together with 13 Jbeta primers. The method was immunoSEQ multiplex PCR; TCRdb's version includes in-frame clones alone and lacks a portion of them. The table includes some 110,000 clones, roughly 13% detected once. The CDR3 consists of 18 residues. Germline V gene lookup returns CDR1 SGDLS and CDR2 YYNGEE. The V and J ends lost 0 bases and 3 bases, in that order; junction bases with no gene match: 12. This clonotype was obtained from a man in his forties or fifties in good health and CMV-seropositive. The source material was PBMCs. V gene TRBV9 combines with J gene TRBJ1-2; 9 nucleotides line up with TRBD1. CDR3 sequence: CASSVGSPRQGGHYGYTF. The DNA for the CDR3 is TGTGCCAGCAGCGTAGGGTCCCCCCGACAGGGGGGGCACTATGGCTACACCTTC.